The present entry profiles one T cell receptor beta chain with its context. Its antigen is currently unknown. This sample stems from a study of cytomegalovirus exposure and HLA in healthy donors. Study-level findings and limits: CMV serostatus was the sole immune exposure data available. Across donors, most TCRs were seen rarely, yet some public ones were widespread.

PCR amplification relied on 60 Vbeta primers (plus 13 Jbeta primers). The table came from immunoSEQ multiplex PCR; TCRdb's copy has only in-frame clones and leaves some out. The sample yields 160,000 or so clones, around four fifths seen once. V gave up 3 bases and J gave up 10 bases; unmatched junction bases: 6. CDR1 is LNHDA, CDR2 SQIVND, per germline (reference sequence). The CDR3 length is 14 residues. The chain is built from TRBV19 and TRBJ2-1, with 10 nucleotides matching TRBD1. The clonotype was recovered from a man in his forties or fifties in good health and CMV-seropositive. Input material: PBMCs. Written as DNA, the CDR3 is TGTGCCAGTAGTATCCGACAGGGGGCAAGGGAGCAGTTCTTC. This gives the protein CASSIRQGAREQFF.